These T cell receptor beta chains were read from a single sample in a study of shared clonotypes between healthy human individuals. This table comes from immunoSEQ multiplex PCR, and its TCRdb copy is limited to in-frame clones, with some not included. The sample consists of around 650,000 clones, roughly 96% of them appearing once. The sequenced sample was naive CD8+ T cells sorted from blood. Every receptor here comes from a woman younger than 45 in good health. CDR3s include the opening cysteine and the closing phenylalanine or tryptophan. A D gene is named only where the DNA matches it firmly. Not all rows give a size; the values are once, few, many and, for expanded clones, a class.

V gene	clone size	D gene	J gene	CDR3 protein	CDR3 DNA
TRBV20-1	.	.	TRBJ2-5	CSARDMETQYF	TGCAGTGCTAGAGATATGGAGACCCAGTACTTC
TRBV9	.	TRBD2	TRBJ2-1	CASSSGTSGTPSRDEQFF	TGTGCCAGCAGCTCCGGGACTAGCGGGACCCCGTCCCGGGACGAGCAGTTCTTC
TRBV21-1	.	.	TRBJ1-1	CASSARTGKGNTEAFF	TGTGCCAGCAGCGCACGGACAGGGAAGGGGAACACTGAAGCTTTCTTT
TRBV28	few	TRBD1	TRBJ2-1	CASSLSLGQGGIDEQFF	TGTGCCAGCAGTTTGTCCCTCGGACAGGGAGGAATCGATGAGCAGTTCTTC
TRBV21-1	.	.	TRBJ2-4	CASSSDAAYKNIQYF	TGTGCCAGCAGCAGCGACGCGGCGTACAAAAACATTCAGTACTTC
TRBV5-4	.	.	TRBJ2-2	CASSIGDDAGELFF	TGTGCCAGCAGCATAGGGGACGACGCCGGGGAGCTGTTTTTT
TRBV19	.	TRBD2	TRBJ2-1	CASSIWLAGVSYNEQFF	TGTGCCAGTAGTATATGGCTAGCGGGAGTTTCCTACAATGAGCAGTTCTTC
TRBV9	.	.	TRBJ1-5	CASGTANQPQHF	TGTGCCAGCGGGACGGCGAATCAGCCCCAGCATTTT
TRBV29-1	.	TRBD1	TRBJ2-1	CSVAGGEQFF	TGCAGCGTGGCAGGGGGCGAGCAGTTCTTC
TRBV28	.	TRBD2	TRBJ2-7	CASSSGLAGTYEQYF	TGTGCCAGCAGTTCCGGACTAGCGGGAACCTACGAGCAGTACTTC
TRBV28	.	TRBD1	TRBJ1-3	CASSWTGVAGNTIYF	TGTGCCAGCAGTTGGACAGGGGTCGCTGGAAACACCATATATTTT
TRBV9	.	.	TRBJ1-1	CASSPGTLNTEAFF	TGTGCCAGCAGCCCAGGCACTTTGAACACTGAAGCTTTCTTT
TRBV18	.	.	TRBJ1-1	CASSPGGIMNTEAFF	TGTGCCAGCTCACCGGGGGGGATCATGAACACTGAAGCTTTCTTT
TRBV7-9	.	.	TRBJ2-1	CASSPGGLAIGYEQFF	TGTGCCAGCAGCCCTGGGGGGTTAGCGATTGGCTATGAGCAGTTCTTC
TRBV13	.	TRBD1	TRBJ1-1	CASSPGGMNTEAFF	TGTGCCAGCAGCCCAGGGGGGATGAACACTGAAGCTTTCTTT
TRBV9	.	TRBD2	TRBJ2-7	CASSAGTSGFYEQYF	TGTGCCAGCAGCGCGGGGACTAGCGGGTTCTACGAGCAGTACTTC
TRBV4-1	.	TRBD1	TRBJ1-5	CASSRALLQLGGGDQPQHF	TGCGCCAGCAGCCGCGCGTTGTTACAGTTAGGAGGGGGCGATCAGCCCCAGCATTTT
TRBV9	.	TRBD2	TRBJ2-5	CASSVGTSGGQETQYF	TGTGCCAGCAGCGTAGGCACTAGCGGGGGTCAAGAGACCCAGTACTTC
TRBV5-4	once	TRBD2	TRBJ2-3	CASSNSGSDTQYF	TGTGCCAGCAGCAACAGCGGGAGTGATACGCAGTATTTT
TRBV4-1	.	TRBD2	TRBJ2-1	CASSLEGTSGSSEQFF	TGCGCCAGCAGCCTTGAGGGGACTAGCGGGAGTAGTGAGCAGTTCTTC
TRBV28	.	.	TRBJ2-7	CATSGGRITYEQYF	TGTGCCACCTCCGGCGGACGGATAACCTACGAGCAGTACTTC
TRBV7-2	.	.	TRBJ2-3	CASSSPRTATTATDTQYF	TGTGCCAGCAGCTCACCCCGGACGGCCACGACGGCCACAGATACGCAGTATTTT
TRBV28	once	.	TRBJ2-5	CASSSPPVGMETQYF	TGTGCCAGCAGTTCCCCCCCAGTGGGTATGGAGACCCAGTACTTC
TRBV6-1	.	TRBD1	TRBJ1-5	CASSEILGTGGISSNQPQHF	TGTGCCAGCAGTGAAATATTAGGCACAGGGGGCATCTCTAGCAATCAGCCCCAGCATTTT